This T cell receptor (beta chain) was recovered during a study of blood T cell repertoires in COVID-19. Study-level information: From T cells, B-cell-depleted T cells, or PBMCs came the material, which was cDNA or gDNA.

Trimming cost V 3 bases and J 6 bases; bases outside gene matches: 4. The CDR3 totals 15 residues. Germline V gene lookup returns CDR1 LNHDA and CDR2 SQIVND (reference sequence). Repertoires were generated with immunoSEQ multiplex PCR, while TCRdb's copy carries only in-frame clones and drops some. The data contain some 170,000 clones, around 83% of them singletons. This receptor was identified in a man between 45 and 60 years old who had recovered from COVID-19. The chain uses TRBV19 and TRBJ1-5; 11 nucleotides agree with TRBD1. The material sequenced was PBMCs or T cells enriched from blood (not recorded which). The CDR3 DNA sequence: TGTGCCAGTAGTATTATAGGGACAGGGGGTCAGCCCCAGCATTTT. Amino acid sequence: CASSIIGTGGQPQHF.